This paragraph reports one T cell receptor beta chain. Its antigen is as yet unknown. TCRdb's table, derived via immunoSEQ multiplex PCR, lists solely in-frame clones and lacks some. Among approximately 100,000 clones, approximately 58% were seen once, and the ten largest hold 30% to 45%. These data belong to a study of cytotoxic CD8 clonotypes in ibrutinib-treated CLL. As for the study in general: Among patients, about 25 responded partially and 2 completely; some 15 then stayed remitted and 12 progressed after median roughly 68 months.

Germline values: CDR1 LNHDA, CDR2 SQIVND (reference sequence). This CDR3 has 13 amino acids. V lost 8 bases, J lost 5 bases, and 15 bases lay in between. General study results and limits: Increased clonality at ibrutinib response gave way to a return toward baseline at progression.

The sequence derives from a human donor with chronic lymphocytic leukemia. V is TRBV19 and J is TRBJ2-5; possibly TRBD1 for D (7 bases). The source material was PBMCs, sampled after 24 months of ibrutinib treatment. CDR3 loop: CASRQGGLETQYF. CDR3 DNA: TGTGCCAGTCGGCAGGGGGGCTTGGAGACCCAGTACTTC.